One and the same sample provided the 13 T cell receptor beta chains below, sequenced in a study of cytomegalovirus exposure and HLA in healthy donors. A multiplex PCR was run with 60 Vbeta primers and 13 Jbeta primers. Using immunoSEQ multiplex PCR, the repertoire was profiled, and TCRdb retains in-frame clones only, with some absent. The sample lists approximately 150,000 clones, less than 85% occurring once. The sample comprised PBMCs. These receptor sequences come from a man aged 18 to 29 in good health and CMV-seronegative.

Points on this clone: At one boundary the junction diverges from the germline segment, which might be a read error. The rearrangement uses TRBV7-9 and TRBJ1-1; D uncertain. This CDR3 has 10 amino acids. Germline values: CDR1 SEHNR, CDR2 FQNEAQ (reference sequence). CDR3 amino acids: CSSSKLVAFF. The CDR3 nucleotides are TGTTCCAGCAGCAAACTGGTCGCTTTCTTT.

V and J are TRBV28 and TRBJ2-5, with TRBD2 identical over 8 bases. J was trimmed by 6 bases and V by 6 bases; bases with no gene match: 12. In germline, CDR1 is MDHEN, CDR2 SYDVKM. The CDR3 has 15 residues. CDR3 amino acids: CASSRTPGGAKTQYF. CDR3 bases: TGTGCCAGCAGCCGTACCCCCGGGGGGGCTAAGACCCAGTACTTC.

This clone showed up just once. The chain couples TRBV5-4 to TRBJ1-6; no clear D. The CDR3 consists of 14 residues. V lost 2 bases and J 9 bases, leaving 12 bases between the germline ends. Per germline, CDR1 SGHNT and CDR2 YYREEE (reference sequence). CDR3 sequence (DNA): TGTGCCAGCAGCTTAATGGGAGAAGGTTCACCCCTCCACTTT. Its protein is CASSLMGEGSPLHF.

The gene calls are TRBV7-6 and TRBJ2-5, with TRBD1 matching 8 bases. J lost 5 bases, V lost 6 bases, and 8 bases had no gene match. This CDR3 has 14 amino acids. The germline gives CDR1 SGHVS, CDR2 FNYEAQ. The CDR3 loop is CASRHGQGGETQYF. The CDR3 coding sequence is TGTGCCAGCAGGCACGGACAGGGTGGTGAGACCCAGTACTTC.

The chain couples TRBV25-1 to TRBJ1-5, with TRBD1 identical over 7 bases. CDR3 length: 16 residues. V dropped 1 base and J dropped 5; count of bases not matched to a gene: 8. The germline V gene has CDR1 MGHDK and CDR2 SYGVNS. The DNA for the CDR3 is TGTGCCAGCAGTGAATCGGGGGACAGCTATCATCAGCCCCAGCATTTT. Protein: CASSESGDSYHQPQHF.

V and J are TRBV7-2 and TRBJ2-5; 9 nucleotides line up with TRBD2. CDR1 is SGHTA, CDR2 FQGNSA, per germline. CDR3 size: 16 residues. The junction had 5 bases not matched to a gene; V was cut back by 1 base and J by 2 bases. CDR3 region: CASSLGRLAGQETQYF. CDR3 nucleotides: TGTGCCAGCAGCTTAGGTCGGCTAGCGGGACAAGAGACCCAGTACTTC.

CDR3 residues: CASSQVGGEQYF. As DNA, the CDR3 is TGCGCCAGCAGCCAAGTCGGGGGAGAGCAGTACTTC. This rearrangement joins TRBV4-3 to TRBJ2-7; perhaps TRBD2 as D (6 bases). This CDR3 contains 12 residues. Germline V gene sequence: CDR1 LGHNA, CDR2 YSLEER. Deletions cut 1 base from V and 7 bases from J, with 8 bases between.

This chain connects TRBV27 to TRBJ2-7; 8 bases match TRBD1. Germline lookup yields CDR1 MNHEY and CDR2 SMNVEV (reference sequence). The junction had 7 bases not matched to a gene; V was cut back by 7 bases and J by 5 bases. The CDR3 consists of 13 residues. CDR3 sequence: CASIQQGGNEQYF. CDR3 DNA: TGTGCCAGCATCCAACAGGGGGGAAACGAGCAGTACTTC.

The CDR3 protein is CAISTGGKNQPQHF. Written as DNA, the CDR3 is TGTGCCATTTCGACAGGGGGGAAAAATCAGCCCCAGCATTTT. The chain uses TRBV7-9 and TRBJ1-5; TRBD1 aligns across 9 bases. Losses at the gene ends were 10 bases for V and 4 bases for J; bases not matched to a gene: 8. The germline V gene encodes CDR1 SEHNR and CDR2 FQNEAQ (reference sequence). The CDR3 runs to 14 residues.

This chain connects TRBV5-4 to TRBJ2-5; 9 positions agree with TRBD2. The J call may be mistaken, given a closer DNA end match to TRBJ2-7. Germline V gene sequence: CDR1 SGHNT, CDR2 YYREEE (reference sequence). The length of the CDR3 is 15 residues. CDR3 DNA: TGTGCCAGCAGCTTTTATGTAGCGGGAGCCGACGAGCAGTACTTC. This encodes CASSFYVAGADEQYF.

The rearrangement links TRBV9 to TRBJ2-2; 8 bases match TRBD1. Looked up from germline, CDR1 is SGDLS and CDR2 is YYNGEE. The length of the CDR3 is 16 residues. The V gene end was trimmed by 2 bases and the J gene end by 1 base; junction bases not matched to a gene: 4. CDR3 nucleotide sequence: TGTGCCAGCAGCGTGACCGGGACAGGGAACACCGGGGAGCTGTTTTTT. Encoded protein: CASSVTGTGNTGELFF.

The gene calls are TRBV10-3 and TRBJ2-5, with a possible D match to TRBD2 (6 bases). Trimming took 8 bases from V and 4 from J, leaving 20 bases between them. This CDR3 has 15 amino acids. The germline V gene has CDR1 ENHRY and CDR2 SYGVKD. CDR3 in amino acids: CAIRRGGSSTETQYF. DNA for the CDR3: TGTGCCATCCGGAGGGGTGGCTCCTCGACAGAGACCCAGTACTTC.

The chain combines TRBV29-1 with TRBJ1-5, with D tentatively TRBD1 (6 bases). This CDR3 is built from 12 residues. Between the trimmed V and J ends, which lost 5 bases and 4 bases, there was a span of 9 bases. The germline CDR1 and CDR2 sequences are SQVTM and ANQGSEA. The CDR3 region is CSVKQGNQPQHF. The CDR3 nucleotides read TGCAGCGTTAAACAGGGTAATCAGCCCCAGCATTTT.